A single T cell receptor beta chain is shown here with its context. Its target is unknown. With 4 bases clipped from V and 3 bases from J, the junction kept 5 bases outside the gene matches. CDR1 is SGDLS, CDR2 YYNGEE, per germline. The CDR3 totals 14 residues. The record originates from a study of graft-versus-host responses after intestinal transplantation. Study-level information: Induction with anti-thymocyte globulin, then tacrolimus and steroids for around three years, was given to all recipients. General study points: Within the allografts of patients who had graft-donor T cell macrochimerism, graft-versus-host to host-versus-graft clonal ratios were high. Early post-transplant HvG declines tracked with peak circulating GvH clone levels.

The table came from immunoSEQ multiplex PCR; TCRdb's copy has only in-frame clones and leaves some out. The sample records 9,500 to 13,000 clones, roughly 92% being singletons. This sequence joins TRBV9 and TRBJ2-7; 9 bases align to TRBD2. Sequencing was performed on PBMCs, taken roughly 64 days after transplant. The receptor was derived from a human patient who received an intestinal transplant, so some T cells may come from the graft donor. Here the CDR3 DNA reads TGTGCCAGCAGCCCCCAGACTAGCGGCTACGAGCAGTACTTC. The encoded protein is CASSPQTSGYEQYF.